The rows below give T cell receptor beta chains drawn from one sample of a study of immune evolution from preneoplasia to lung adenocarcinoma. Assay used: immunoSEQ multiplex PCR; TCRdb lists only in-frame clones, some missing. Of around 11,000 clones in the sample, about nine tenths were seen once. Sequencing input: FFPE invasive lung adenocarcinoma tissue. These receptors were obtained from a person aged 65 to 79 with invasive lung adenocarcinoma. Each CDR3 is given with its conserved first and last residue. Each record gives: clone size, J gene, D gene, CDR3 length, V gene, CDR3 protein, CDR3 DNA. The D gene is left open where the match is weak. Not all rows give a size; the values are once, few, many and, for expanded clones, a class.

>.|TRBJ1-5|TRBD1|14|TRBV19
CASEGGSRNQPQHF
TGTGCCAGTGAAGGGGGCTCTCGCAATCAGCCCCAGCATTTT
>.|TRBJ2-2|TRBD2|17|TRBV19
CASSPPPGLTNTGELFF
TGTGCCAGTAGTCCCCCACCGGGACTAACGAACACCGGGGAGCTGTTTTTT
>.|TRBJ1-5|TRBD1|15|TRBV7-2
CASSRSTGDNQPQHF
TGTGCCAGCAGCCGCTCGACAGGGGACAATCAGCCCCAGCATTTT
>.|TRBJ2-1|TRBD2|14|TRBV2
CASSEAGEFNEQFF
TGTGCCAGCAGTGAGGCGGGAGAGTTCAATGAGCAGTTCTTC
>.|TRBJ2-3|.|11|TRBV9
CASSLTDTQYF
TGTGCCAGCAGCCTTACAGATACGCAGTATTTT
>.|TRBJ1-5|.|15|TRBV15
CATSKDRNSNQPQHF
TGTGCCACCAGCAAGGACAGAAATAGCAATCAGCCCCAGCATTTT
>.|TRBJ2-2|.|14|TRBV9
CASSVMWAAGELFF
TGTGCCAGCAGCGTAATGTGGGCAGCGGGGGAGCTGTTTTTT
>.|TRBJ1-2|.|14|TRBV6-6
CASSYLALWYGYTF
TGTGCCAGCAGTTATCTTGCCCTCTGGTATGGCTACACCTTC
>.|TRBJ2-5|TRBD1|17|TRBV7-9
CASSSRRDRGHQETQYF
TGTGCCAGCAGTTCCAGACGGGACAGGGGCCACCAAGAGACCCAGTACTTC
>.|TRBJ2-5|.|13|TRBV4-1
CASSLRSGETQYF
TGCGCCAGCAGCCTACGATCGGGTGAGACCCAGTACTTC
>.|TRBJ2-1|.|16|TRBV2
CASREERRPLYNEQFF
TGTGCCAGCAGGGAGGAGCGGAGACCCCTATACAATGAGCAGTTCTTC
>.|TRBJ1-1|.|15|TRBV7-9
CASSLEGSGASRAFF
TGTGCCAGCAGCTTAGAAGGGTCAGGAGCGTCGAGGGCTTTCTTT
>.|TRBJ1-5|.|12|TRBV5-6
CASSLGAQPQHF
TGTGCCAGCAGCTTGGGCGCTCAGCCCCAGCATTTT
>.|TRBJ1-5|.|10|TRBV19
CAAGPQPQHF
TGTGCCGCAGGGCCTCAGCCCCAGCATTTT
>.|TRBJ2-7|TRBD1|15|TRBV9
CASSVAGTGGYEQYF
TGTGCCAGCAGCGTAGCCGGGACAGGGGGCTACGAGCAGTACTTC
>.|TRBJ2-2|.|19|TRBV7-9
CASSPSKESTPPYTGELFF
TGTGCCAGCAGCCCCTCGAAAGAAAGCACACCCCCCTACACCGGGGAGCTGTTTTTT
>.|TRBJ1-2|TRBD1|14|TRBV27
CASRPQGSDVGYTF
TGTGCCAGCAGACCACAGGGGAGTGATGTTGGCTACACCTTC
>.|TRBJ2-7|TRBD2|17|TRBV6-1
CASSETGLAGEAYEQYF
TGTGCCAGCAGTGAGACAGGACTAGCGGGAGAAGCCTACGAGCAGTACTTC
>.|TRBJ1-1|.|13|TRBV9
CASSVEGRGEAFF
TGTGCCAGCAGCGTAGAAGGGCGCGGTGAAGCTTTCTTT
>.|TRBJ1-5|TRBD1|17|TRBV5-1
CASSLRDRGHFNQPQHF
TGCGCCAGCAGCTTACGGGACAGGGGACACTTCAATCAGCCCCAGCATTTT
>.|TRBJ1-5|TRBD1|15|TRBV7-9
CASSSDRGGNQPQHF
TGTGCCAGCAGCTCCGACAGGGGGGGCAATCAGCCCCAGCATTTT
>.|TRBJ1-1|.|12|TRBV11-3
CASSHGSAEAFF
TGTGCCAGCAGCCATGGGAGCGCTGAAGCTTTCTTT
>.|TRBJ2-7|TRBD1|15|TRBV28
CASSPGQETYYEQYF
TGTGCCAGCAGTCCGGGACAGGAGACTTACTACGAGCAGTACTTC
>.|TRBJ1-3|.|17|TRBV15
CATSRDPGGLRRNTIYF
TGTGCCACCAGCAGAGATCCGGGTGGGTTGAGACGAAACACCATATATTTT
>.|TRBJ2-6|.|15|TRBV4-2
CASSLEVSGANVLTF
TGTGCCAGCAGCTTGGAAGTATCCGGGGCCAACGTCCTGACTTTC
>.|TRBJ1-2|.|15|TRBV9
CASSKTDASNYGYTF
TGTGCCAGCAGCAAAACTGATGCCTCTAACTATGGCTACACCTTC
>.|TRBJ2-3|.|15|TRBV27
CASCFIGVDSDTQYF
TGTGCCAGCTGCTTTATTGGAGTTGATTCAGATACGCAGTATTTT
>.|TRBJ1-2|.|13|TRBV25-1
CASSVDILVGYTF
TGTGCCAGCAGTGTCGACATTTTAGTTGGCTACACCTTC
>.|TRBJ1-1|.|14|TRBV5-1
CASSFMGGNTEAFF
TGCGCCAGCAGCTTCATGGGGGGAAACACTGAAGCTTTCTTT
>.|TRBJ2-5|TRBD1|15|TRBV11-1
CASSPAGQAWETQYF
TGTGCCAGCAGCCCAGCCGGACAGGCCTGGGAGACCCAGTACTTC
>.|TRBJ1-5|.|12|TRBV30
CACRSEDQPQHF
TGTGCCTGCCGAAGTGAGGATCAGCCCCAGCATTTT
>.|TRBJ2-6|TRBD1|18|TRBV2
CASRPFGTGTSGANVLTF
TGTGCCAGCCGTCCTTTTGGGACAGGGACCTCTGGGGCCAACGTCCTGACTTTC
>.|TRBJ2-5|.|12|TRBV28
CASSLAQETQYF
TGTGCCAGCAGTTTGGCCCAGGAGACCCAGTACTTC
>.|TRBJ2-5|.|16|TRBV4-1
CASSQGADRHQETQYF
TGCGCCAGCAGCCAGGGTGCCGACAGGCACCAAGAGACCCAGTACTTC
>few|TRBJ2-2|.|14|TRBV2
CASSADGNTGELFF
TGTGCCAGCAGTGCAGACGGGAACACCGGGGAGCTGTTTTTT
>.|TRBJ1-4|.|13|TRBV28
CASSLEGREKLFF
TGTGCCAGCAGTTTAGAGGGGAGGGAAAAACTGTTTTTT
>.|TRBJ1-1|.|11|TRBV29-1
CSVNGGTEAFF
TGCAGCGTCAATGGGGGCACTGAAGCTTTCTTT
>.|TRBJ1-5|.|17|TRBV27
CASSLVERDTINQPQHF
TGTGCCAGCAGTTTGGTAGAACGGGACACAATCAATCAGCCCCAGCATTTT
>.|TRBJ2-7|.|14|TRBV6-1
CASSAGLPAGEQYF
TGTGCCAGCAGTGCTGGCCTCCCGGCTGGGGAGCAGTACTTC
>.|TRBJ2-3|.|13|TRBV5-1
CASSGDSTDTQYF
TGCGCCAGCAGCGGGGACAGCACAGATACGCAGTATTTT